These T cell receptor beta chains were read from a single sample in a study of blood T cell repertoires in COVID-19. The table came from immunoSEQ multiplex PCR; TCRdb's copy has only in-frame clones and leaves some out. The sample has 200,000 or so clones; around 80% are singletons. Sequenced input: peripheral blood. These receptors were taken from a woman aged 70 to 79 with acute or convalescent COVID-19. The CDR3 runs from the conserved cysteine through the conserved F or W. Each record gives: V gene, J gene, clone size, D gene, CDR3 protein, CDR3 DNA. The D gene is left open where the match is weak. Clone size appears in some rows only: once, few, many, or a class for an expanded clone.

>TRBV9|TRBJ2-5|.|TRBD1
CASSVLGQPLETQYF
TGTGCCAGCAGCGTACTGGGACAGCCTTTAGAGACCCAGTACTTC
>TRBV5-1|TRBJ1-1|.|.
CASNSMNTEAFF
TGCGCCAGCAACAGTATGAACACTGAAGCTTTCTTT
>TRBV6-2/TRBV6-3|TRBJ2-7|.|.
CASSSLYEQYF
TGTGCCAGCAGTTCCCTCTACGAGCAGTACTTC
>TRBV5-4|TRBJ2-5|.|.
CASSPAGGRETQYF
TGTGCCAGCAGCCCGGCCGGGGGGCGGGAGACCCAGTACTTC
>TRBV19|TRBJ1-5|.|.
CASSIGAGLGQPQHF
TGTGCCAGTAGTATAGGGGCAGGGCTAGGTCAGCCCCAGCATTTT
>TRBV10-3|TRBJ2-7|.|.
CAIGRENYEQYF
TGTGCCATCGGCCGGGAAAACTACGAGCAGTACTTC
>TRBV10-3|TRBJ1-4|.|.
CAISESTGGNEKLFF
TGTGCCATCAGTGAGTCGACGGGGGGCAATGAAAAACTGTTTTTT
>TRBV12-5|TRBJ2-1|few|.
CASGSTGRGTTYNEQFF
TGTGCTAGTGGTTCGACGGGGCGGGGAACTACCTACAATGAGCAGTTCTTC
>TRBV5-1|TRBJ1-4|.|.
CASSLQGRNEKLFF
TGCGCCAGCAGTTTACAGGGCCGTAATGAAAAACTGTTTTTT
>TRBV3-1/TRBV3-2|TRBJ1-2|.|.
CASSQADSNYGYTF
TGTGCCAGCAGCCAAGCAGACAGTAACTATGGCTACACCTTC
>TRBV10-3|TRBJ2-3|.|.
CAIKGQGGTDTQYF
TGTGCCATCAAGGGGCAGGGCGGCACAGATACGCAGTATTTT
>TRBV2|TRBJ1-6|.|.
CASSGGAGPLPLHF
TGTGCCAGCTCTGGGGGGGCAGGGCCCCTGCCCCTCCACTTT
>TRBV11-2|TRBJ2-7|many|TRBD2
CASSLVRGRVSEQYF
TGTGCCAGCAGCTTAGTGCGCGGGAGGGTGAGCGAGCAGTACTTC
>TRBV20-1|TRBJ2-1|.|.
CSARVNEQFF
TGCAGTGCTAGAGTAAATGAGCAGTTCTTC
>TRBV30|TRBJ2-2|.|TRBD2
CAWSGLAGSNTGELFF
TGTGCCTGGAGTGGCCTAGCGGGTTCGAACACCGGGGAGCTGTTTTTT
>TRBV7-6|TRBJ1-3|.|.
CASGHLSGNTIYF
TGTGCCAGTGGACACCTCTCTGGAAACACCATATATTTT
>TRBV3-1/TRBV3-2|TRBJ1-1|.|.
CASSPSAMAEAFF
TGTGCCAGCAGCCCGAGTGCGATGGCTGAAGCTTTCTTT
>TRBV19|TRBJ2-1|once|.
CASRAGYNEQFF
TGTGCCAGTAGGGCGGGATACAATGAGCAGTTCTTC
>TRBV27|TRBJ2-7|.|TRBD2
CASSPRLAGLYEQYF
TGTGCCAGCAGTCCGCGACTAGCGGGACTCTACGAGCAGTACTTC
>TRBV7-9|TRBJ2-1|.|TRBD2
CASSSSGSVYNEQFF
TGTGCCAGCAGCTCAAGCGGGAGCGTGTACAATGAGCAGTTCTTC
>TRBV5-4|TRBJ1-2|.|TRBD1
CASRLQGANGYTF
TGTGCCAGCAGACTACAGGGGGCGAATGGCTACACCTTC
>TRBV24-1|TRBJ2-2|.|TRBD1
CATSDLPSGGWELFF
TGTGCCACCAGTGATTTGCCATCAGGGGGCTGGGAGCTGTTTTTT
>TRBV2|TRBJ2-3|.|TRBD1
CASSKTGGTDTQYF
TGTGCCAGCAGTAAGACAGGGGGCACAGATACGCAGTATTTT
>TRBV5-1|TRBJ1-1|once|.
CASSLFRGNTEAFF
TGCGCCAGCAGCTTGTTTCGGGGGAACACTGAAGCTTTCTTT
>TRBV30|TRBJ2-7|.|.
CAWSVGGYEQYF
TGTGCCTGGAGTGTCGGGGGCTACGAGCAGTACTTC
>TRBV27|TRBJ2-3|.|TRBD2
CASRPSGGGSRDTQYF
TGTGCCAGCAGGCCGTCGGGAGGAGGGTCTAGAGATACGCAGTATTTT
>TRBV11-2|TRBJ1-1|few|.
CASSLGRTLMNTEAFF
TGTGCCAGCAGCTTGGGCCGGACACTTATGAACACTGAAGCTTTCTTT
>TRBV28|TRBJ1-5|.|.
CASSLSLTRQVLSNQPQHF
TGTGCCAGCAGTTTATCGCTGACACGACAGGTCCTTAGCAATCAGCCCCAGCATTTT
>TRBV7-3|TRBJ2-2|.|TRBD2
CASSSRTSLNGELFF
TGTGCCAGCAGCTCCCGGACTAGCTTGAACGGGGAGCTGTTTTTT
>TRBV2|TRBJ1-4|few|TRBD1
CASRITGGENEKLFF
TGTGCCAGCAGGATCACAGGGGGCGAAAATGAAAAACTGTTTTTT
>TRBV28|TRBJ1-4|.|.
CASSLIQFNEKLFF
TGTGCCAGCAGTTTAATACAGTTTAATGAAAAACTGTTTTTT
>TRBV28|TRBJ1-2|.|.
CASSFPRDYGYTF
TGTGCCAGCAGTTTCCCCCGGGACTATGGCTACACCTTC
>TRBV19|TRBJ1-2|.|TRBD1
CASSISAGGYYGYTF
TGTGCCAGTAGTATCTCGGCAGGGGGCTACTATGGCTACACCTTC
>TRBV27|TRBJ2-3|.|TRBD2
CASSFILAGTDTQYF
TGTGCCAGCAGTTTTATATTAGCGGGGACAGATACGCAGTATTTT
>TRBV5-1|TRBJ1-1|.|.
CASSLFTNTEAFF
TGCGCCAGCAGCCTCTTTACTAACACTGAAGCTTTCTTT
>TRBV3-1/TRBV3-2|TRBJ1-1|.|.
CASSSTDRNTEAFF
TGTGCCAGCAGCTCTACGGACAGGAACACTGAAGCTTTCTTT
>TRBV28|TRBJ2-1|.|.
CASSLPRLGEQFF
TGTGCCAGCAGTTTACCCCGACTAGGCGAGCAGTTCTTC
>TRBV20-1|TRBJ1-2|.|.
CSAKDGNGYTF
TGCAGTGCTAAGGACGGGAATGGCTACACCTTC
>TRBV5-8|TRBJ2-1|few|TRBD1
CASSLGQGYEQFF
TGTGCCAGCAGCTTGGGACAGGGGTATGAGCAGTTCTTC
>TRBV11-3|TRBJ2-7|.|.
CASSLSWPEQYF
TGTGCCAGCAGCTTATCCTGGCCCGAGCAGTACTTC
>TRBV9|TRBJ1-2|.|TRBD1
CASSVNRDRGTYGYTF
TGTGCCAGCAGCGTGAACCGGGACAGGGGGACCTATGGCTACACCTTC
>TRBV28|TRBJ2-2|.|TRBD2
CASSVGLAGSSGTGELFF
TGTGCCAGCAGTGTAGGACTAGCGGGGAGTAGTGGCACCGGGGAGCTGTTTTTT
>TRBV2|TRBJ2-7|.|TRBD2
CATGAGEITLEQYF
TGTGCCACCGGAGCGGGGGAAATTACGTTGGAGCAGTACTTC
>TRBV7-3|TRBJ2-2|.|TRBD2
CASSHLAGATGELFF
TGTGCCAGCAGCCACCTAGCGGGAGCCACCGGGGAGCTGTTTTTT
>TRBV5-6|TRBJ1-4|.|TRBD1
CASSSQGNSPNEKLFF
TGTGCCAGCAGCTCACAGGGGAACAGCCCTAATGAAAAACTGTTTTTT
>TRBV5-8|TRBJ2-7|.|TRBD1
CASSWTGGLGVEQYF
TGTGCCAGCAGCTGGACAGGGGGACTAGGGGTGGAGCAGTACTTC
>TRBV2|TRBJ2-5|.|TRBD2
CASRGLAGAETQYF
TGTGCCAGCAGGGGACTAGCGGGGGCGGAGACCCAGTACTTC
>TRBV2|TRBJ2-5|few|.
CASIPTDGGGGETQYF
TGTGCCAGCATACCCACTGATGGGGGAGGTGGAGAGACCCAGTACTTC
>TRBV2|TRBJ1-2|.|.
CASSHTPRGRNGYTF
TGTGCCAGCAGCCACACTCCCAGGGGACGGAATGGCTACACCTTC
>TRBV30|TRBJ1-5|.|TRBD1
CAWSLGQAKQPQHF
TGTGCCTGGAGCCTCGGACAGGCGAAACAGCCCCAGCATTTT